This T cell receptor beta chain was captured in a study of blood T cell repertoires in COVID-19 (dated by TCRdb to 2020 to 2022). For context, the study as a whole: The collaborator samples originated in the United States, Italy and Spain and spanned the acute and convalescent phases of COVID-19. The material from the prospective study consisted of cDNA or gDNA derived from T cells, B-cell-depleted T cells, or PBMCs. Subjects who had been exposed to COVID-19, were actively infected with it, or had recovered from it provided the deeply sampled blood TCRbeta repertoires that made up the dataset. A freely available public database, intended as a resource for researchers studying the immune response to SARS-CoV-2, is where the repertoires were released. The samples were drawn from two sources: the first 160 participants of the ongoing ImmuneRACE study, and fewer than 1,500 subjects contributed by 6 global collaborators. Sample metadata almost always included a de-identified subject ID, COVID-19 status, age in years and sex. HLA class I and class II types, where available, came from metadata supplied by the sample provider rather than from assay-based typing. The paper's findings and limits, for the study overall: How much clinical and demographic metadata was included differed by source and by participant, and the metadata was provided uncurated.

Germline trimming amounts to 0 bases on V and 4 bases on J, with 7 as the count of junction bases outside the gene matches. The CDR3 covers 17 residues, taking in both the cysteine and the phenylalanine. This entry keeps only the CDR3 DNA: 51 bases, framed from base 1. The germline V gene yields SGHTA for CDR1 and FQGTGA for CDR2. A remark on this clone: Its specific antigen is unknown. No quality values exist for individual bases; no much larger clone is one base distant.

TCRbeta CDR3 regions were amplified from genomic DNA using the immunoSEQ Assay, a bias-controlled multiplex PCR. Regarding the original processing steps: The number of nucleated cells in each sample was estimated from the amplification of reference gene primers within the assay. Sequence reads were collapsed and filtered to measure the absolute abundance of every unique TCRbeta CDR3 rearrangement. Productive Simpson clonality was computed per sample as the square root of Simpson's diversity index over productive rearrangements. The immuneACCESS repertoire file appears here via TCRdb, limited to in-frame rearrangements. These files lack a portion of the clones; in checked studies, under half of the deficit traces to unresolved V genes, and the cause of the others is not known. V, J and clone size were drawn from that table, and D and trimming were deduced from the DNA. For this sample the table gives a few hundred thousand clones, of which about 87% were detected only once. The ten top clones hold about 9.8% of the sample.

Enrolling through a virtual design, the prospective study's participants ranged in age from roughly 18 to 89 years and lived across more than 20 United States geographic areas. Cohort assignment in the prospective study relied on participant-reported clinical history from a screening survey and a study questionnaire. Recovered participants in ImmuneRACE Cohort 3 were defined by two consecutive negative NP/OP PCR tests, clearance by a healthcare professional, or resolution of symptoms. Each participant in the prospective study had whole blood, serum and a nasopharyngeal or oropharyngeal swab collected by mobile phlebotomists. Over a roughly 2-month period, participants in the prospective study had the option of providing additional blood draws and questionnaires. Prospective study blood samples were shipped either frozen or at room temperature before DNA extraction.

The source of this sequence is a woman younger than 30 who had recovered from COVID-19. This chain joins TRBV7-3 to TRBJ2-1; TRBD2 fits 9 bases in the junction. The sequenced sample consisted of PBMCs or T cells enriched from blood (not recorded which). The DNA is TGTGCCAGCAGCTTAACGGGTACTAGCGGGCTTTACAATGAGCAGTTCTTC. This yields the protein CASSLTGTSGLYNEQFF.